In its sample, the clone carrying this T cell receptor (beta chain) was seen many times. Its antigen remains unknown. TCR alpha and beta CDR3 regions were amplified from RNA using iRepertoire nested multiplex PCR. One-step reverse transcription and amplification started from around 100-400 ng of tissue mRNA or PBMC total RNA. TCRdb reanalysed the multiplex PCR reads using MiXCR and keeps one entry per CDR3 protein. The table has fewer than 500,000 distinct CDR3 sequences, more than 35% seen once; the top ten hold around 12%. The data originate from a study of glioma-infiltrating T cells. Study overall: Low-grade gliomas were grade II; glioblastomas were grade IV at initial diagnosis. Blood libraries targeted roughly 4.5- to 10-fold coverage of 850,000 to 1,000,000 T cells.

Regarding the study as a whole: Only very few CDR3 sequences appeared in both tissue and blood.

The sequence was collected from a human donor with low-grade glioma or glioblastoma, undergoing nonglioma brain surgery, or in good health (not recorded which). Sequencing used glioma tissue, nonneoplastic brain tissue, or PBMCs (not recorded which).

CDR3 amino acids: CASSFGLVADTQYF. CDR3 nucleotides: TGTGCCAGCAGTTTTGGGCTAGTCGCGGATACGCAGTATTTT. This chain joins TRBV28 and TRBJ2-3; D is undetermined. CDR3 length: 14 amino acids. The V gene's germline CDR1 is MDHEN and CDR2 SYDVKM. Trimming cost V 3 bases and J 6 bases, with 13 bases left between them.